One sample yielded the 15 T cell receptor beta chains listed below, sequenced in a study of blood T cells in healthy people across ages. Combining a sample-barcoded 5' primer with a J-beta primer mix, a second PCR ran for roughly 7 to 12 cycles. TCRdb redid the calling of the 5' RACE reads with MiXCR, one entry per CDR3 protein. The data show about 1.4 million distinct CDR3 sequences, 59% seen once. The specimen sequenced was blood. All receptors derive from a man aged 18 to 30 in good health.

Only a few counts were recorded for this clonotype. The gene calls are TRBV20-1 and TRBJ2-1; D remains ambiguous. V was clipped by 4 bases and J by 1 base, with 17 bases between them. CDR1 is DFQATT and CDR2 is SNEGSKA in the germline V gene (reference sequence). The CDR3 consists of 16 residues. CDR3 DNA: TGCAGTGCTACGGCCCGCCGGACCGCGTCCTACAATGAGCAGTTCTTC. Amino acid sequence: CSATARRTASYNEQFF.

This clonotype was picked up a small number of times. The CDR3 protein is CASSVGQGKETQYF. The CDR3 DNA is TGTGCCAGCAGCGTGGGACAGGGGAAGGAGACCCAGTACTTC. The chain employs TRBV9 and TRBJ2-5; 10 positions match TRBD1. The J segment lost 5 bases and the V segment lost 2 bases, leaving 3 bases of the junction unmatched. The CDR3 runs 14 residues. Germline V gene sequence: CDR1 SGDLS, CDR2 YYNGEE.

This clonotype was picked up a small number of times. The V gene is TRBV2, the J gene TRBJ2-7; tentatively, D is TRBD1 (5 bases). The CDR3 runs 12 residues. Germline assignment: CDR1 SNHLY and CDR2 FYNNEI. V shed 6 bases and J shed 5 bases, with 11 bases lying between them. CDR3 in DNA: TGTGCCAGCAGCGACAGTGGCCACGAGCAGTACTTC. This translates into CASSDSGHEQYF.

The genes are TRBV20-1 and TRBJ2-1; 7 bases are a match to TRBD2. Trimming removed 2 bases from V and 2 bases from J; junction bases left unmatched: 6. The CDR3 is made up of 15 amino acids. Germline V gene sequence: CDR1 DFQATT, CDR2 SNEGSKA (reference sequence). CDR3 bases: TGCAGTGCTAGAAAGGCTAGCGGACCCTACAATGAGCAGTTCTTC. It translates to CSARKASGPYNEQFF.

The V and J genes are TRBV7-3 and TRBJ2-3; 10 bases line up with TRBD2. CDR3 length: 16 residues. CDR1 and CDR2 from the germline V gene are SGHTA and FQGTGA. Losses at the gene ends were 1 base for V and 5 bases for J; bases not matched to a gene: 6. The CDR3 loop reads CASSLSVLAGVDTQYF. The CDR3 nucleotides are TGTGCCAGCAGCTTAAGCGTGCTAGCGGGGGTAGATACGCAGTATTTT.

The chain has TRBV12-3 or TRBV12-4 and TRBJ2-7; D not resolved. Trimming left V 8 bases short and J 6 bases short, with 8 bases between. The CDR3 totals 10 residues. This CDR3 is CASALGEQYF. DNA for the CDR3: TGTGCCAGCGCCCTCGGCGAGCAGTACTTC.

This clonotype was seen a few times. The rearrangement joins TRBV7-2 to TRBJ2-3; D is uncertain. The V end lost 3 bases, the J end lost 0 bases, and 10 bases lay between the germline ends. Germline values: CDR1 SGHTA, CDR2 FQGNSA. The length of the CDR3 is 15 residues. The CDR3 bases are TGTGCCAGCAGCTTCGGCCGTGCTAGCACAGATACGCAGTATTTT. It encodes CASSFGRASTDTQYF.

V usage is TRBV18 and J usage is TRBJ2-1, with no clear D. The CDR3 is 14 amino acids. The germline V gene encodes CDR1 KGHSH and CDR2 LQKENI. V gave up 0 bases and J gave up 5 bases, with 8 bases separating them. CDR3 region: CASSPPLGNNEQFF. The CDR3 region has the DNA TGTGCCAGCTCACCACCTTTAGGGAACAATGAGCAGTTCTTC.

This clonotype was recorded a few times. The chain links TRBV27 to TRBJ1-1; 10 bases map to TRBD1. Germline-derived CDR1 and CDR2 are MNHEY and SMNVEV (reference sequence). The CDR3 sequence is 13 residues long. J gave up 6 bases and V 6 bases, and 4 bases lay outside the gene matches. The CDR3 sequence: CASSWDRGAEAFF. CDR3 DNA sequence: TGTGCCAGCAGCTGGGACAGGGGAGCTGAAGCTTTCTTT.

The genes are TRBV20-1 and TRBJ2-7; 14 bases are shared with TRBD2. Germline V CDR1 and CDR2: DFQATT, SNEGSKA (reference sequence). The CDR3 consists of 17 residues. V was pared by 8 bases and J by 3 bases, with 15 bases of the junction left unmatched. In nucleotides, the CDR3 is TGCAGTACTAACCCGGGGACTAGCGGGGGAGATTACTACGAGCAGTACTTC. It codes for CSTNPGTSGGDYYEQYF.

V usage is TRBV5-1 and J usage is TRBJ2-1, with 11 positions matching TRBD2. This CDR3 comprises 14 residues. V lost 5 bases, J lost 5 bases, and 3 bases stayed unmatched. The V gene's germline CDR1 is SGHRS and CDR2 YFSETQ. DNA for the CDR3: TGCGCCAGCAGACTAGCGGGAGTTAACAATGAGCAGTTCTTC. It yields the protein CASRLAGVNNEQFF.

The chain employs TRBV27 and TRBJ2-5; possibly TRBD2 for D (6 bases). Germline values: CDR1 MNHEY, CDR2 SMNVEV (reference sequence). CDR3 length: 13 residues. V was trimmed by 7 bases and J by 5 bases, leaving 14 bases between them. This chain's CDR3 is CASTDFRGETQYF. CDR3 nucleotides: TGTGCCAGCACGGACTTTCGGGGGGAGACCCAGTACTTC.

This clonotype was picked up one time. V is TRBV20-1 and J is TRBJ2-7; no clear D. Trimming pared 7 bases from V and 3 bases from J, leaving 19 bases between. The V gene's germline CDR1 is DFQATT and CDR2 SNEGSKA (reference sequence). There are 14 residues in the CDR3. The CDR3 DNA sequence: TGCAGTGTGCCGGGCCCCCATAACGTCTACGAGCAGTACTTC. Its translation is CSVPGPHNVYEQYF.

V gene TRBV4-1 combines with J gene TRBJ1-6, with 7 bases matching TRBD1. The germline V gene has CDR1 MGHRA and CDR2 YSYEKL. The CDR3 loop spans 24 amino acids. Germline trimming cut 0 bases from V and 0 bases from J; bases unmatched to any gene: 23. The chain's CDR3 is CASSQENERRGGTDTSSYNSPLHF. The CDR3 DNA sequence: TGCGCCAGCAGCCAAGAGAATGAGAGGAGGGGGGGGACAGATACTAGCTCCTATAATTCACCCCTCCACTTT.

This clonotype was seen only once. This sequence joins TRBV10-2 and TRBJ2-3; 10 positions match TRBD2. V lost 3 bases and J lost 6; bases outside the gene matches: 9. The CDR3 sequence is 16 residues long. Germline CDR1 and CDR2: WSHSY and SAAADI. The CDR3 bases are TGCGCCAGCAGTGATCTCCAAGCGGGAGGGCCGGATACGCAGTATTTT. It translates to CASSDLQAGGPDTQYF.